This T cell receptor (beta chain) was identified in a study of Graves' ophthalmopathy and Graves' hyperthyroidism. RNA transcripts were the template, and TCR beta CDR3 regions were amplified from them. HTBI primers primed a first-round RT-PCR, and a second-round multiplex PCR followed. TCRdb independently ran MiXCR on the multiplex PCR reads; one entry per CDR3 protein. The sample has more than 1,000,000 distinct CDR3 sequences, 35% to 40% seen once. Concerning this clonotype: A much larger clone sits a single nucleotide away, making a read error possible.

The CDR3 runs to 13 residues. The germline CDR1 and CDR2 sequences are MNHEY and SVGAGI. Trimming took off 1 base at V and 7 bases at J, with 7 bases between the two ends. This sequence originates from an adult man with Graves' hyperthyroidism. Source material: peripheral blood or thyroid tissue (not recorded which). V is TRBV6-5 and J is TRBJ1-4, with D uncertain. CDR3 residues: CASSYWPAEKLFF. CDR3 coding DNA: TGTGCCAGCAGTTACTGGCCAGCTGAAAAACTGTTTTTT.